This entry lists 9 T cell receptor beta chains sequenced from one sample in a study of T cells in Graves' hyperthyroidism and ophthalmopathy. Using RNA transcripts as the source, TCR beta CDR3 regions were amplified. During a first-round RT-PCR of the TCR CDR3, the HTBI primer set was used. From the multiplex PCR reads, TCRdb called clonotypes with MiXCR, one entry per CDR3 protein. The sample comprises 500,000 or so distinct CDR3 sequences, 17% of which are singletons, and around 17% rests with the top ten. The sample was blood. These receptors came from a young woman with Graves' ophthalmopathy.

In its sample, this clonotype was seen many times. CDR3 in amino acids: CASSQVGGSEQYF. The CDR3 nucleotides read TGCGCCAGCAGCCAAGTGGGGGGGAGCGAGCAGTACTTC. The chain couples TRBV4-3 to TRBJ2-7; 7 bases are a match to TRBD2. The length of the CDR3 is 13 residues. The V segment lost 1 base and the J segment 6 bases; nucleotides outside the gene matches: 3. Germline lookup yields CDR1 LGHNA and CDR2 YSLEER.

This rearrangement joins TRBV5-6 to TRBJ2-2, with D maybe TRBD1 (5 bases). Germline V gives CDR1 SGHDT, CDR2 YYEEEE. The CDR3 has 13 amino acids. Trimming took off 3 bases at V and 7 bases at J, with 10 bases between the two ends. The chain's CDR3 is CASSWGPIGELFF. The CDR3 region has the DNA TGTGCCAGCAGCTGGGGCCCTATCGGGGAGCTGTTTTTT.

Ten or more counts support this clonotype. The chain couples TRBV28 to TRBJ2-1, with 7 nucleotides matching TRBD2. Trimming cost V 6 bases and J 1 base; bases outside gene matches: 9. Germline V gives CDR1 MDHEN, CDR2 SYDVKM. The CDR3 length is 16 residues. Written as DNA, the CDR3 is TGTGCCAGCAGCCCGGGGCGGGGGTCTTCCTACAATGAGCAGTTCTTC. This codes for CASSPGRGSSYNEQFF.

The chain uses TRBV7-9 and TRBJ2-7; 7 bases map to TRBD2. Germline loops: CDR1 SEHNR, CDR2 FQNEAQ (reference sequence). CDR3 size: 17 residues. V trimming: 4 bases; J trimming: 2 bases; junction bases outside the gene matches: 14. The CDR3 loop is CASSSSRVSGLTYEQYF. The CDR3 DNA is TGTGCCAGCAGCTCCTCCCGGGTTAGCGGGCTAACCTACGAGCAGTACTTC.

This clonotype came up many times. The V and J genes are TRBV2 and TRBJ2-1; 9 positions match TRBD2. CDR3 length: 15 amino acids. The germline V gene has CDR1 SNHLY and CDR2 FYNNEI. V was clipped by 4 bases and J by 3 bases; unmatched bases: 4. The CDR3, as DNA: TGTGCCAGCAGTGTTCCTAGCGGGGACTACAATGAGCAGTTCTTC. This encodes CASSVPSGDYNEQFF.

Notes on this clonotype: A read error may explain this, as a much larger clone is one base away. The chain carries TRBV28 and TRBJ2-2, with D uncertain. This CDR3 region has 12 residues. From germline, CDR1 is MDHEN and CDR2 SYDVKM. The germline V and J ends were trimmed by 8 bases and 2 bases, with 6 bases remaining between them. The chain's CDR3 is CASGLNTGELFF. CDR3 nucleotide sequence: TGTGCCAGCGGCTTAAACACCGGGGAGCTGTTTTTT.

This clonotype was counted at least ten times. The genes are TRBV28 and TRBJ2-5, with unresolved D. Germline lookup yields CDR1 MDHEN and CDR2 SYDVKM. CDR3 length equals 12 residues. The V end was cut by 3 bases, the J end by 7 bases, with 9 bases between. CDR3 protein: CASSFSSGTQYF. In DNA, the CDR3 is TGTGCCAGCAGTTTTTCCTCGGGGACCCAGTACTTC.

This clonotype appeared a few times. CDR3 loop: CSARGQGIGSSPLHF. CDR3 in DNA: TGCAGTGCTAGGGGACAGGGGATAGGTAGTTCACCCCTCCACTTT. The chain carries TRBV20-1 and TRBJ1-6, with TRBD1 identical over 10 bases. The CDR3 contains 15 residues. The germline V gene has CDR1 DFQATT and CDR2 SNEGSKA (reference sequence). V shed 3 bases, J shed 9 bases, and the junction held 8 bases outside the gene matches.

The V call is TRBV20-1, the J call TRBJ2-7; D not certain. V was shortened by 6 bases and J by 4 bases, with 10 bases between the two germline ends. This CDR3 contains 11 residues. CDR1 DFQATT and CDR2 SNEGSKA come from the germline V gene (reference sequence). CDR3 nucleotide sequence: TGCAGTGCCCTAACAATTTACGAGCAGTACTTC. Protein: CSALTIYEQYF.